The clone carrying this TCR beta chain has only a few counts. Antigen specificity is unknown. Trimming took off 5 bases at V and 3 bases at J, with 13 bases between the two ends. The germline V gene encodes CDR1 SGHVS and CDR2 FQNEAQ. The CDR3 is made up of 15 amino acids. Alongside a J-beta primer mix, a sample-barcoded 5' primer served in a second PCR lasting about 6 to 12 cycles. TCRdb re-derived calls from the 5' RACE reads in MiXCR, one entry per CDR3 protein. Found here are hundreds of thousands of distinct CDR3 sequences, roughly 52% of them singletons; the top ten hold over 10%. The sample is drawn from a study of blood T cells in healthy people across ages. Findings and limits, study-wide: Estimates of diversity drawn from one million T cells were considered underestimates. While age rose, TCR beta diversity per million T cells dropped in a roughly linear way. Possibly, changes in expanded clonotypes were confounded because donor CMV status was unknown.

The sample consisted of blood. The chain links TRBV7-8 to TRBJ1-4; tentative D call: TRBD1 (6 bases). This receptor was taken from a man aged 25 to 45 in good health. In DNA form, the CDR3 reads TGTGCCAGCAGCGGCCCAGGGGTGTCTAATGAAAAACTGTTTTTT. This translates into CASSGPGVSNEKLFF.